This T cell receptor (beta chain) was sequenced during a study of identical twins. Findings and caveats of the study: Fewer insertions marked abundant cord blood beta clonotypes; young adult naive trended weakly, memory not at all. Zero-insertion analyses were open to partial confounding by invariant MAIT and iNKT cells. Conclusions were drawn cross-sectionally by statistical analysis, without following the same donors.

TCRdb re-derived calls from the 5' RACE reads in MiXCR, one entry per CDR3 protein. The table shows roughly 720,000 distinct CDR3 sequences, with roughly 18% occurring only once. For this clonotype: Its matching antigen is unknown.

With 4 bases removed from V and 2 bases from J, the gap between germline ends came to 15 bases. The germline CDR1 and CDR2 sequences are LGHNA and YSLEER. This CDR3 has 15 residues. Separately, the same data were catalogued under a study of T cells expressing NK-cell markers. As reported in that work: For 5 to 7 donors, the dominant NKG2C+ clonotypes made up roughly 1.0-7.5% of their CD8+ T cells.

The V call is TRBV4-3, the J call TRBJ2-7; D remains unclear. The TCR was taken from a young woman in good health. The sample consisted of PBMCs. The CDR3 region is CASSRNPQATYEQYF. CDR3 sequence (DNA): TGCGCCAGCAGCCGCAACCCCCAGGCCACCTACGAGCAGTACTTC.